The 2 T cell receptor beta chains given below trace back to one sample, sequenced in a study of cytomegalovirus exposure and HLA in healthy donors. 13 Jbeta primers and 60 Vbeta primers were used for the PCR. Some clones are missing from TCRdb's copy, which holds only in-frame ones; the method was immunoSEQ multiplex PCR. The sample lists 70,000 to 95,000 clones, 60% to 85% occurring once. Sequencing input: PBMCs. The receptors come from a man aged 40-49 years in good health and CMV-seronegative.

This chain connects TRBV11-2 to TRBJ1-6; 7 nucleotides match TRBD1. Germline V gene sequence: CDR1 SGHAT, CDR2 FQNNGV. The CDR3 totals 14 residues. V shed 5 bases, J shed 6 bases, and the junction held 4 bases outside the gene matches. CDR3 in DNA: TGTGCCAGCAGCACGGGGACAGCTAATTCACCCCTCCACTTT. Amino acids: CASSTGTANSPLHF.

This clone was detected only once. One junction end does not reproduce the germline sequence, and a read error may be involved. The chain joins TRBV9 to TRBJ1-5; a weak D match, TRBD1 (5 bases). The CDR3 covers 17 residues. CDR1 is SGDLS and CDR2 is YYNGEE in the germline V gene. The DNA for the CDR3 is TGTGCCAGCAGTGTAGACCTCGGGACTGATAGCAATCAGCCCCAGCATTTT. Residues: CASSVDLGTDSNQPQHF. Drawing the rest from reference TRBV9 and TRBJ1-5, the complete variable domain is DSGVTQTPKHLITATGQRVTLRCSPRSGDLSVYWYQQSLDQGLQFLIQYYNGEERAKGNILERFSAQQFPDLHSELNLSSLELGDSALYFCASSVDLGTDSNQPQHFGDGTRLSIL.